This T cell receptor (beta chain) originates from a study of blood T cells in healthy people across ages. Study observations and caveats: Observed TCR beta diversity showed a strong correlation with the percentage of naive T cells as measured by flow cytometry.

To note about this clonotype: No antigen is known for it.

The CDR3 covers 15 residues. V was cut by 1 base and J by 0 bases, with 7 bases left in between. Germline-derived CDR1 and CDR2 are LGHDT and YNNKEL (reference sequence). The authors ran a second PCR of about 6 to 12 cycles using a sample-barcoded 5' primer and a J-beta primer mix. Each CDR3 protein gets one entry after TCRdb re-called the 5' RACE reads with MiXCR. The sample yields about 930,000 distinct CDR3 sequences, roughly 28% seen once. At least 6.5 million PBMCs were isolated per sample. Every sample gave at least 5.5 micrograms of total RNA when it was extracted. The same sample was also studied in work on T cells of mothers and their children. That publication notes: No clone of persistent microchimeric T cells was detected.

This TCR was recovered from a middle-aged woman in good health. The chain links TRBV3-1 to TRBJ1-5; D may be TRBD1 (5 bases). Sequencing used blood. In DNA form, the CDR3 reads TGTGCCAGCAGCCAAGCAGGGAATAGCAATCAGCCCCAGCATTTT. Translation gives CASSQAGNSNQPQHF.